This TCR beta chain stems from a study of blood T cell repertoires in COVID-19. Whole-study context: Sources were T cells, B-cell-depleted T cells, or PBMCs; the material itself was cDNA or gDNA.

CDR1 SGHAT and CDR2 FQNNGV come from the germline V gene. The CDR3 length is 16 residues. V gave up 9 bases and J gave up 7 bases; unmatched junction bases: 15. The participants were between roughly 18 and 100 years old and came from fewer than 25 US areas. Either two negative PCRs, clearance, or symptom resolution qualified Cohort 3 donors as recovered. Regarding this clone: This CDR3 is also generated by other DNA sequences in the sample.

Original processing notes: For nucleated cells, counts were estimated from reference gene primer amplification. TCRdb's copy holds only in-frame clones and misses some; the assay was immunoSEQ multiplex PCR. V and J calls and clone size are those listed in that table; D and trimming were worked out from the DNA. The repertoire holds about 140,000 clones, with about 79% as singletons. This chain connects TRBV11-2 to TRBJ1-6; the match to TRBD1 covers 7 bases. The material sequenced was PBMCs or T cells enriched from blood (not recorded which). This sequence was found in a woman between 50 and 59 years old who had recovered from COVID-19. The CDR3 loop is CASSSPGRGGNSPLHF. DNA for the CDR3: TGTGCCAGTAGTTCCCCGGGGAGAGGGGGCAATTCACCCCTCCACTTT.